A selection of T cell receptor beta chains follows, all from one sample in a study of blood T cell dynamics during melanoma immunotherapy. Repertoires were generated with immunoSEQ multiplex PCR, while TCRdb's copy carries only in-frame clones and drops some. Of tens of thousands of clones in the sample, roughly 85% were seen once. The input for sequencing was blood, taken from a patient treated with checkpoint blockade. The receptor source for this set is a human donor with melanoma. The CDR3 runs from the conserved cysteine through the conserved F or W. Fields, in order: CDR3 DNA, CDR3 protein, V gene, D gene, clone size, J gene. A D gene is named only where the DNA matches it firmly. The size of a clone is reported for some rows only, either as once, few or many, or as a class for expanded clones.

cdr3_nt: TGTGCCAGCAGCTTAAATCCAGCTGAGCAGTACTTC
cdr3_aa: CASSLNPAEQYF
v_call: TRBV7-6
d_call: NA
clone_size: NA
j_call: TRBJ2-7

cdr3_nt: TGTGCCAGCAGTTTAAGACTAGCGGGAGCATACAATGAGCAGTTCTTC
cdr3_aa: CASSLRLAGAYNEQFF
v_call: TRBV27
d_call: TRBD2
clone_size: NA
j_call: TRBJ2-1

cdr3_nt: TGTGCCACGGGACAGAGTCTAGATCTCTACGAGCAGTACTTC
cdr3_aa: CATGQSLDLYEQYF
v_call: TRBV6-1
d_call: TRBD1
clone_size: NA
j_call: TRBJ2-7

cdr3_nt: TGTGCCAGCAGCTTGGGCGTTGACGGAGAGACCCAGTACTTC
cdr3_aa: CASSLGVDGETQYF
v_call: TRBV5-5
d_call: NA
clone_size: NA
j_call: TRBJ2-5

cdr3_nt: TGTGCCAGCAGTGAAGCCCCAGGGAGGGGCTATGGCTACACCTTC
cdr3_aa: CASSEAPGRGYGYTF
v_call: TRBV2
d_call: NA
clone_size: few
j_call: TRBJ1-2

cdr3_nt: TGTGCCAGCAGCTTAAACAGGGCCGGTGAGCAGTACTTC
cdr3_aa: CASSLNRAGEQYF
v_call: TRBV11-3
d_call: NA
clone_size: once
j_call: TRBJ2-5

cdr3_nt: TGTGCCAGCTCACCACCTAGCGGGAGTAAAAATGAGCAGTTCTTC
cdr3_aa: CASSPPSGSKNEQFF
v_call: TRBV18
d_call: TRBD2
clone_size: NA
j_call: TRBJ2-1

cdr3_nt: TGTGCCAGCAGCTTGGGGGCGGGGCCTTACTACGAGCAGTACTTC
cdr3_aa: CASSLGAGPYYEQYF
v_call: TRBV5-4
d_call: NA
clone_size: NA
j_call: TRBJ2-7

cdr3_nt: TGCAGCGTTGTGAGGGGGGTCCACTACAATGAGCAGTTCTTC
cdr3_aa: CSVVRGVHYNEQFF
v_call: TRBV29-1
d_call: NA
clone_size: NA
j_call: TRBJ2-1

cdr3_nt: TGTGCCAGTAGTATGGCGGTAGATAGCTCTGGGGCCAACGTCCTGACTTTC
cdr3_aa: CASSMAVDSSGANVLTF
v_call: TRBV19
d_call: NA
clone_size: NA
j_call: TRBJ2-6

cdr3_nt: TGTGCCAGCAGTGAATCGACCGGGGCAGGGGATGGCAATGAGCAGTTCTTC
cdr3_aa: CASSESTGAGDGNEQFF
v_call: TRBV25-1
d_call: NA
clone_size: NA
j_call: TRBJ2-1

cdr3_nt: TGTGCCAGCAGCTTAGGGGAAGGATCCTACGAGCAGTACTTC
cdr3_aa: CASSLGEGSYEQYF
v_call: TRBV7-2
d_call: NA
clone_size: NA
j_call: TRBJ2-7

cdr3_nt: TGTGCCAGCAGCGTAGGAGGGAGGGAAGAGACCCAGTACTTC
cdr3_aa: CASSVGGREETQYF
v_call: TRBV9
d_call: TRBD2
clone_size: once
j_call: TRBJ2-5

cdr3_nt: TGTGCCAGCGCCGGGACAGCCTCCTACGAGCAGTACTTC
cdr3_aa: CASAGTASYEQYF
v_call: TRBV7-8
d_call: TRBD1
clone_size: few
j_call: TRBJ2-7